The 15 T cell receptor beta chains listed next were all sequenced from one sample in a study of shared clonotypes between healthy human individuals. Sequencing used immunoSEQ multiplex PCR; TCRdb keeps in-frame clones, though not all of them. The sample contains 950,000 to 1,300,000 clones, roughly 70% of which appear only once. Sequenced: memory CD4+ T cells sorted from blood. This sample's subset: CD45RA-negative fraction. These receptors were collected from a man between 18 and 35 years old in good health.

The CDR3 loop is CASSLISGMTYNEQFF. The CDR3 nucleotides are TGTGCCAGCAGCCTAATTAGCGGGATGACCTACAATGAGCAGTTCTTC. The chain recombines TRBV7-2 with TRBJ2-1; 8 bases map to TRBD2. Trimming at V came to 5 bases and at J to 2 bases, leaving 8 bases not matched to a gene. The CDR3 runs to 16 residues. Per the germline V gene, CDR1 is SGHTA and CDR2 is FQGNSA.

This clone turned up a few times. The chain carries TRBV5-1 and TRBJ1-6, with D tentatively TRBD1 (5 bases). Germline CDR1 and CDR2: SGHRS and YFSETQ. The CDR3 sequence is 16 residues long. The V end was cut by 1 base, the J end by 9 bases, with 17 bases between. The CDR3 nucleotides read TGCGCCAGCAGCTTGTCCCTTCAGGGTGGTGGTTCACCCCTCCACTTT. Translation gives CASSLSLQGGGSPLHF.

The sample holds a few counts of this clone. The chain couples TRBV30 to TRBJ1-1; the D is unclear. There are 11 residues in the CDR3. Trimming stripped 1 base from V and 7 bases from J, with 7 bases between. Germline V gene data show CDR1 as GTSNPN and CDR2 as SVGIG (reference sequence). The CDR3 sequence: CAWSATFEAFF. The CDR3 region has the DNA TGTGCCTGGAGTGCCACCTTTGAAGCTTTCTTT.

In DNA form, the CDR3 reads TGTGCCAGCAGCTTAGCGGGGGGGCCGCGAACCGGGGAGCTGTTTTTT. Translating it yields CASSLAGGPRTGELFF. This sequence joins TRBV7-8 and TRBJ2-2; D perhaps matches TRBD2 (7 bases). The V gene's germline CDR1 is SGHVS and CDR2 FQNEAQ. The CDR3 totals 16 residues. The ends were cut back, 0 bases at V and 5 bases at J, with 13 bases in the middle.

V and J are TRBV7-9 and TRBJ2-4; D gene uncertain. The CDR3 is 13 residues long. Germline-derived CDR1 and CDR2 are SEHNR and FQNEAQ (reference sequence). V gave up 4 bases and J gave up 9 bases, with 13 bases separating them. The CDR3 DNA reads as TGTGCCAGCAGCTCAGCTCTGGGTGGCATTCAGTACTTC. Amino acids: CASSSALGGIQYF.

The chain joins TRBV7-2 to TRBJ2-6, with D tentatively TRBD1 or TRBD2 (5 bases each). V was shortened by 4 bases and J by 0 bases, with 16 bases between the two germline ends. Per germline, CDR1 SGHTA and CDR2 FQGNSA. This CDR3 comprises 18 residues. The chain's CDR3 is CASSWDGGSNSGANVLTF. In DNA, the CDR3 is TGTGCCAGCAGCTGGGATGGGGGTTCCAACTCTGGGGCCAACGTCCTGACTTTC.

This clone has more than one count but fewer than ten. The rearrangement uses TRBV6-1 and TRBJ2-5; D is undetermined. This CDR3 contains 13 residues. Trimming took off 5 bases at V and 1 base at J, with 8 bases between the two ends. Germline CDR1 reads MNHNS; CDR2 reads SASEGT. The CDR3 region is CASSPYPQETQYF. CDR3 sequence (DNA): TGTGCCAGCAGTCCCTACCCCCAAGAGACCCAGTACTTC.

The chain uses TRBV9 and TRBJ2-2, with 12 nucleotides matching TRBD2. CDR3 length equals 15 residues. Germline CDR1 SGDLS, CDR2 YYNGEE. Unmatched junction bases numbered 4, after V lost 6 bases and J lost 4 bases. Here the CDR3 DNA reads TGTGCCAGCACCCTAGCGGGAGGGCCCACCGGGGAGCTGTTTTTT. Its translation is CASTLAGGPTGELFF.

The chain employs TRBV27 and TRBJ2-1; the D gene is possibly TRBD1 (5 bases). Germline CDR1 MNHEY, CDR2 SMNVEV (reference sequence). The length of the CDR3 is 18 residues. V was cut by 3 bases and J by 9 bases, with 27 bases left in between. The DNA of the CDR3 is TGTGCCAGCAGTTTCCGACCGCTCTCAGGGTCCCATCAAAGTGAGCAGTTCTTC. It yields the protein CASSFRPLSGSHQSEQFF.

This clone was counted only a few times. The CDR3 here is CASGLSGYSEAFF. The CDR3 nucleotides are TGCGCCAGCGGACTGAGCGGGTATTCTGAAGCTTTCTTT. This chain joins TRBV10-2 and TRBJ1-1; D is ambiguous. Germline CDR1 reads WSHSY; CDR2 reads SAAADI. Between the trimmed V and J ends, which lost 8 bases and 6 bases, there was a span of 16 bases. The CDR3 contains 13 residues.

The rearrangement links TRBV6-1 to TRBJ2-5; D unclear. The CDR3 totals 14 residues. V lost 3 bases, J lost 2 bases, and 10 bases lay in between. Germline V lookup: CDR1 MNHNS, CDR2 SASEGT. The CDR3 sequence: CASSDEVVQETQYF. The CDR3, as DNA: TGTGCCAGCAGTGATGAGGTAGTACAAGAGACCCAGTACTTC.

The chain combines TRBV5-1 with TRBJ2-3, with 8 bases aligning to TRBD2. Losses at the gene ends were 5 bases for V and 2 bases for J; bases not matched to a gene: 4. The CDR3 is 14 residues long. Germline lookup yields CDR1 SGHRS and CDR2 YFSETQ. This CDR3 reads CASSSGGATDTQYF. The CDR3 DNA reads TGCGCCAGCAGTTCCGGGGGGGCCACAGATACGCAGTATTTT. Full variable domain (remainder filled in from reference TRBV5-1 and TRBJ2-3): KAGVTQTPRYLIKTRGQQVTLSCSPISGHRSVSWYQQTPGQGLQFLFEYFSETQRNKGNFPGRFSGRQFSNSRSEMNVSTLELGDSALYLCASSSGGATDTQYFGPGTRLTVL.

CDR3 bases: TGTGCCAGCAGTACCTCGGACTGGCAGGATCCCTACTTC. Translated: CASSTSDWQDPYF. The J gene is TRBJ2-5, the V gene TRBV28; D is perhaps TRBD2 (5 bases). The CDR3 is 13 residues long. V was shortened by 5 bases and J by 14 bases, with 21 bases between the two germline ends. In germline, CDR1 is MDHEN, CDR2 SYDVKM.

The rearrangement uses TRBV2 and TRBJ1-3; the D gene is possibly TRBD1 (5 bases). Germline-derived CDR1 and CDR2 are SNHLY and FYNNEI. The CDR3 totals 15 residues. The V end was cut by 6 bases, the J end by 4 bases, with 16 bases between. CDR3 nucleotide sequence: TGTGCCAGCAGCCACGAACAGGTGTCAGGAAACACCATATATTTT. Translating gives CASSHEQVSGNTIYF.

The V call is TRBV7-2, the J call TRBJ1-1; D is undetermined. The CDR3 loop spans 13 amino acids. The ends were cut back, 2 bases at V and 5 bases at J, with 9 bases in the middle. CDR1 and CDR2 from the germline V gene are SGHTA and FQGNSA. The CDR3 sequence: CASSLIRGTEAFF. DNA for the CDR3: TGTGCCAGCAGCTTAATTCGAGGGACTGAAGCTTTCTTT. The full variable domain, its missing parts supplied by reference TRBV7-2 and TRBJ1-1, is GAGVSQSPSNKVTEKGKDVELRCDPISGHTALYWYRQSLGQGLEFLIYFQGNSAPDKSGLPSDRFSAERTGGSVSTLTIQRTQQEDSAVYLCASSLIRGTEAFFGQGTRLTVV.